This T cell receptor beta chain derives from a study of cytomegalovirus exposure and HLA in healthy donors. Study in general: Both the roughly 120 validation repertoires and the roughly 700 first-cohort repertoires used the same platform, as reported by a later analysis. The study, taken as a whole, reports: For cytomegalovirus status, the classifier reportedly gave diagnoses with high specificity and sensitivity. Most TCRs appeared rarely, but some public TCRs recurred in many donors. The tendency of first-cohort TCR clusters to co-occur in the 120 or so validation repertoires was the finding of a later analysis.

With 2 bases clipped from V and 8 bases from J, the junction kept 6 bases outside the gene matches. In germline, CDR1 is MNHEY, CDR2 SVGAGI. The CDR3 totals 14 residues. The data were produced by immunoSEQ multiplex PCR, yet TCRdb's version contains in-frame clones alone and is incomplete. The sample carries roughly 100,000 clones, 85% to 90% recorded once. For this clone: Its antigen is unknown.

The source of this sequence is a woman in her late teens or twenties in good health and CMV-seropositive. This chain uses TRBV6-5 with TRBJ1-1; 9 bases are shared with TRBD1. Source material: PBMCs. Here the CDR3 DNA reads TGTGCCAGCAGTTACGGGGCACAGGGGGCGGAAGCTTTCTTT. It encodes CASSYGAQGAEAFF.